A single sample gave rise to the 14 T cell receptor beta chains below, sequenced in a study of CD8+ T cells in alopecia areata. Reverse transcribed after extraction, RNA yielded cDNA as the sequencing template. The table came from immunoSEQ multiplex PCR; TCRdb's copy has only in-frame clones and leaves some out. Among over 150,000 clones listed, about 60% were seen once. This material consisted of CD4+ T cells sorted from blood, taken at week 0. The receptors come from a human donor with alopecia areata.

V and J are TRBV19 and TRBJ2-5; D might be TRBD1 or TRBD2, each matching 5 bases. V lost 5 bases to trimming and J lost 5 bases, with 18 bases between them. CDR3 size: 15 residues. CDR1 is LNHDA and CDR2 is SQIVND in the germline V gene (reference sequence). The CDR3 is CASSPGTGVGETQYF. The CDR3 bases are TGTGCCAGTAGTCCCGGGACGGGTGTGGGGGAGACCCAGTACTTC.

This sequence joins TRBV30 and TRBJ2-5; TRBD2 aligns across 9 bases. V lost 2 bases, J lost 0 bases, and 7 bases stayed unmatched. The CDR3 sequence is 16 residues long. Germline V gives CDR1 GTSNPN, CDR2 SVGIG (reference sequence). This CDR3 is CAWSQFSGGNQETQYF. Written as DNA, the CDR3 is TGTGCCTGGAGTCAGTTTAGCGGGGGAAACCAAGAGACCCAGTACTTC. Looking up the rest from reference TRBV30 and TRBJ2-5 gives the full variable domain: SQTIHQWPATLVQPVGSPLSLECTVEGTSNPNLYWYRQAAGRGLQLLFYSVGIGQISSEVPQNLSASRPQDRQFILSSKKLLLSDSGFYLCAWSQFSGGNQETQYFGPGTRLLVL.

The V and J genes are TRBV30 and TRBJ1-1; no firm D call. Germline lookup yields CDR1 GTSNPN and CDR2 SVGIG (reference sequence). The CDR3 is 16 residues long. CDR3 region: CAFNQVARQVNTEAFF. CDR3 nucleotides: TGTGCGTTTAATCAGGTTGCTAGGCAGGTGAACACTGAAGCTTTCTTT.

The gene calls are TRBV30 and TRBJ1-6, with D maybe TRBD1 (5 bases). The CDR3 spans 13 residues. Germline V lookup: CDR1 GTSNPN, CDR2 SVGIG (reference sequence). The V and J ends lost 4 bases and 10 bases respectively, with 14 bases between them. The CDR3 region has the DNA TGTGCCTGGACCCTTGAGGGGAACTCACCCCTCCACTTT. Residues: CAWTLEGNSPLHF.

This chain joins TRBV29-1 and TRBJ2-1, with D tentatively TRBD2 (6 bases). The CDR3 extends over 13 amino acids. The germline V and J ends were trimmed by 3 bases and 10 bases, with 16 bases remaining between them. CDR1 is SQVTM, CDR2 ANQGSEA, per germline. The CDR3 DNA is TGCAGCGTTGATCCTAGCGCCACACCCGAGCAGTTCTTC. Its translation: CSVDPSATPEQFF.

V usage is TRBV30 and J usage is TRBJ2-1; the D gene is possibly TRBD1 (6 bases). Germline lookup yields CDR1 GTSNPN and CDR2 SVGIG (reference sequence). Trimming removed 3 bases at V and 6 bases at J, with 21 bases between. The CDR3 totals 16 residues. The CDR3 bases are TGTGCCTGGAGGAGGATCAGGACAGAGGGATTCAATGAGCAGTTCTTC. Encoded protein: CAWRRIRTEGFNEQFF.

This clone was observed a handful of times. The V and J genes are TRBV30 and TRBJ1-1; D call uncertain. From germline, CDR1 is GTSNPN and CDR2 SVGIG (reference sequence). CDR3 length: 11 residues. With 4 bases removed from V and 4 bases from J, the gap between germline ends came to 7 bases. The DNA for the CDR3 is TGTGCCTGGACGCGCGGCACTGAAGCTTTCTTT. Translating it yields CAWTRGTEAFF.

The V call is TRBV27, the J call TRBJ1-5, with D unresolved. V was clipped by 5 bases and J by 2 bases, with 10 bases between them. This CDR3 spans 14 amino acids. Per the germline V gene, CDR1 is MNHEY and CDR2 is SMNVEV (reference sequence). CDR3 sequence reads: CASSRVGGNQPQHF. As DNA, the CDR3 is TGTGCCAGCAGTAGGGTCGGGGGCAATCAGCCCCAGCATTTT.

CDR3 sequence: CAWRKGTGELFF. The CDR3 DNA reads TGTGCCTGGCGAAAGGGTACCGGGGAGCTGTTTTTT. The rearrangement uses TRBV30 and TRBJ2-2; no firm D call. The CDR3 runs to 12 residues. Germline V gene lookup returns CDR1 GTSNPN and CDR2 SVGIG (reference sequence). Deletions cut 5 bases from V and 5 bases from J, with 9 bases between.

This clone was found once. The V gene is TRBV30, the J gene TRBJ2-1; no reliable D call. Germline CDR1 and CDR2: GTSNPN and SVGIG (reference sequence). Trimming stripped 0 bases from V and 7 bases from J, with 7 bases between. There are 12 residues in the CDR3. CDR3 sequence: CAWSVIGNEQFF. CDR3 nucleotide sequence: TGTGCCTGGAGTGTAATAGGGAATGAGCAGTTCTTC. Filled out from reference TRBV30 and TRBJ2-1, the complete variable domain reads SQTIHQWPATLVQPVGSPLSLECTVEGTSNPNLYWYRQAAGRGLQLLFYSVGIGQISSEVPQNLSASRPQDRQFILSSKKLLLSDSGFYLCAWSVIGNEQFFGPGTRLTVL.

This chain joins TRBV5-1 and TRBJ2-3, with a tentative D call TRBD1 (7 bases). Germline V gives CDR1 SGHRS, CDR2 YFSETQ. V was shortened by 5 bases and J by 0 bases, with 10 bases between the two germline ends. This CDR3 spans 14 amino acids. The CDR3 nucleotides read TGCGCCAGCAGGGCGGGACAGAGCACAGATACGCAGTATTTT. This gives the protein CASRAGQSTDTQYF.

V is TRBV5-6 and J is TRBJ1-2; D not resolved. The germline V gene encodes CDR1 SGHDT and CDR2 YYEEEE. Trimming shortened V by 6 bases and J by 4 bases, and 10 bases separated the two germline ends. This CDR3 spans 12 amino acids. The CDR3: CASTPNPYGYTF. CDR3 nucleotides: TGTGCCAGCACCCCCAACCCCTATGGCTACACCTTC.

The chain combines TRBV20-1 with TRBJ2-1; the D is unclear. V lost 2 bases and J lost 10, with 9 bases in between. The CDR3 sequence is 11 residues long. Per germline, CDR1 DFQATT and CDR2 SNEGSKA (reference sequence). CDR3 nucleotides: TGCAGTGCTAGATTAGCTTTCGAGCAGTTCTTC. Translated: CSARLAFEQFF.

This clone has only a few counts. The V and J genes are TRBV18 and TRBJ2-7, with 10 bases identical to TRBD1. V gave up 3 bases and J gave up 3 bases; unmatched junction bases: 2. The CDR3 is 14 residues long. CDR1 KGHSH and CDR2 LQKENI come from the germline V gene. The CDR3 coding sequence is TGTGCCAGCTCACCGCGGGACAGGGGCTACGAGCAGTACTTC. Encoded protein: CASSPRDRGYEQYF. The complete variable domain, with remaining parts taken from reference TRBV18 and TRBJ2-7, reads NAGVMQNPRHLVRRRGQEARLRCSPMKGHSHVYWYRQLPEEGLKFMVYLQKENIIDESGMPKERFSAEFPKEGPSILRIQQVVRGDSAAYFCASSPRDRGYEQYFGPGTRLTVT.